Here is one T cell receptor beta chain with its context. Data came from immunoSEQ multiplex PCR; TCRdb stores just in-frame clones and leaves some out. The sample lists approximately 130,000 clones, roughly 90% occurring once. The CDR3 extends over 14 amino acids. The ends lost 4 bases at V and 1 base at J; junction bases unmatched: 2. The germline V gene encodes CDR1 LGHNA and CDR2 YSLEER. The sample originates from a study of T cell responses to AZD1222 COVID-19 vaccine. This sequence joins TRBV4-3 and TRBJ1-1, with TRBD1 matching 8 bases. The sequence derives from an adult who received the MenACWY meningococcal vaccine as a control. The material sequenced was peripheral blood, taken 28 days after the second dose of the MenACWY control vaccine. The CDR3, as DNA: TGCGCCAGCAGCCTACAGGGGGGGAACACTGAAGCTTTCTTT. This translates into CASSLQGGNTEAFF.